The 21 T cell receptor beta chains below come from one sample, sequenced in a study of beta chain features in type 1 diabetes. No antigens are known for them. Of the isolated RNA, all was reverse transcribed, and so the sequenced material was expressed TCRB transcripts. Measured with immunoSEQ multiplex PCR; TCRdb has only the in-frame clones, and not every one. The table records 500,000 to 800,000 clones, around 11% of them present only once. Study-level findings and limits: TCRB CDR3s from Type 1 diabetes patients were moderately but significantly shorter in all four CD4+ subsets.

The sequencing input was naive CD4+ T cells from blood. All receptors derive from a man aged 30-40 years with type 1 diabetes.

The V call is TRBV19, the J call TRBJ2-1; 9 bases are a match to TRBD2. Germline V gives CDR1 LNHDA, CDR2 SQIVND (reference sequence). There are 15 residues in the CDR3. The V gene end was trimmed by 2 bases and the J gene end by 6 bases; junction bases not matched to a gene: 5. CDR3 in DNA: TGTGCCAGTAGTATACCGGGACTAGCCTCCAATGAGCAGTTCTTC. Its translation: CASSIPGLASNEQFF.

This chain connects TRBV28 to TRBJ2-7, with unresolved D. Germline CDR1 and CDR2: MDHEN and SYDVKM. This CDR3 spans 12 amino acids. Deletions cut 6 bases from V and 0 bases from J, with 6 bases between. CDR3 in DNA: TGTGCCAGCAGGCCGAGCTCCTACGAGCAGTACTTC. Amino acid sequence: CASRPSSYEQYF.

CDR3: CASSQEGGTPLHF. The DNA for the CDR3 is TGTGCCAGCAGCCAAGAGGGGGGCACACCCCTCCACTTT. The chain couples TRBV14 to TRBJ1-6; D is possibly TRBD1 (6 bases). The CDR3 consists of 13 residues. Germline V gives CDR1 SGHDN, CDR2 FVKESK. With 0 bases removed from V and 11 bases from J, the gap between germline ends came to 8 bases.

This clone was counted only a few times. The chain carries TRBV6-5 and TRBJ1-6, with 11 bases lining up with TRBD1. The CDR3 is 15 residues long. Germline loops: CDR1 MNHEY, CDR2 SVGAGI. V trimming: 6 bases; J trimming: 9 bases; junction bases outside the gene matches: 7. The CDR3, as DNA: TGTGCCAGCAGCCTCCGGGACAGGGGGAGTTCACCCCTCCACTTT. The encoded protein is CASSLRDRGSSPLHF.

The chain recombines TRBV30 with TRBJ2-7; TRBD1 or TRBD2 may be the D gene (5 bases each). This CDR3 contains 14 residues. V gave up 3 bases and J gave up 4 bases, with 16 bases separating them. Germline V gene data show CDR1 as GTSNPN and CDR2 as SVGIG (reference sequence). The CDR3 bases are TGTGCCTGGAGCACTGGGCAGGGAGTATACGAGCAGTACTTC. This codes for CAWSTGQGVYEQYF. Together with reference TRBV30 and TRBJ2-7, the CDR3 gives the full variable domain: SQTIHQWPATLVQPVGSPLSLECTVEGTSNPNLYWYRQAAGRGLQLLFYSVGIGQISSEVPQNLSASRPQDRQFILSSKKLLLSDSGFYLCAWSTGQGVYEQYFGPGTRLTVT.

The J gene is TRBJ2-1, the V gene TRBV10-3, with D possibly being TRBD1 or TRBD2 (5 bases each). This CDR3 region has 16 residues. Germline V CDR1 and CDR2: ENHRY, SYGVKD. Deletions cut 4 bases from V and 5 bases from J, with 18 bases between. For the CDR3, the DNA is TGTGCCATCAGTGGCCAAGTGTCGGGACCCAACAATGAGCAGTTCTTC. It encodes CAISGQVSGPNNEQFF.

This clone was counted a few times. V is TRBV30 and J is TRBJ1-2; weak D call: TRBD1 (5 bases). CDR3 length equals 13 residues. Per the germline V gene, CDR1 is GTSNPN and CDR2 is SVGIG (reference sequence). The germline V and J ends were trimmed by 0 bases and 8 bases, with 13 bases remaining between them. The CDR3 nucleotides read TGTGCCTGGAGTGTACGTGGGGCCCTGGGCTACACCTTC. Translated: CAWSVRGALGYTF.

This clone showed up just a few times. A junction end diverges from the germline sequence, so it may reflect a read error. The V gene is TRBV7-7, the J gene TRBJ2-3; maybe TRBD1 (5 bases). Germline loops: CDR1 SSHAT, CDR2 FNYEAQ (reference sequence). The length of the CDR3 is 13 residues. The CDR3 DNA reads as TGTGCTAGCAGTCCGGCAGGGACAGATACGCAGTATTTT. It encodes CASSPAGTDTQYF.

There are a few counts of this clone. The V call is TRBV5-4, the J call TRBJ1-2; D call uncertain. Germline lookup yields CDR1 SGHNT and CDR2 YYREEE (reference sequence). V lost 4 bases and J lost 4, with 17 bases in between. This CDR3 is 15 amino acids long. CDR3 sequence reads: CASSREWEGIYGYTF. The CDR3 nucleotides are TGTGCCAGCAGCCGGGAGTGGGAGGGCATCTATGGCTACACCTTC.

Regarding this clone: The same CDR3 arises from other DNA sequences in this sample as well. This sequence joins TRBV9 and TRBJ2-5; 14 positions agree with TRBD2. Germline CDR1 and CDR2: SGDLS and YYNGEE. This CDR3 is built from 16 residues. Trimming at V came to 2 bases and at J to 2 bases, leaving 2 bases not matched to a gene. As DNA, the CDR3 is TGTGCCAGCAGCGTGGGGACTAGCGGGGGACAAGAGACCCAGTACTTC. Translating it yields CASSVGTSGGQETQYF. Supplemented by reference TRBV9 and TRBJ2-5, the full variable domain reads DSGVTQTPKHLITATGQRVTLRCSPRSGDLSVYWYQQSLDQGLQFLIQYYNGEERAKGNILERFSAQQFPDLHSELNLSSLELGDSALYFCASSVGTSGGQETQYFGPGTRLLVL.

The chain employs TRBV7-2 and TRBJ1-1; D is ambiguous. Deletions cut 4 bases from V and 4 bases from J, with 10 bases between. The CDR3 consists of 13 residues. From germline, CDR1 is SGHTA and CDR2 FQGNSA. The CDR3 is CASSSTVSTEAFF. CDR3 coding DNA: TGTGCCAGCAGCTCAACGGTGAGCACTGAAGCTTTCTTT. The full variable domain, in which reference TRBV7-2 and TRBJ1-1 provide the parts outside the CDR3, is GAGVSQSPSNKVTEKGKDVELRCDPISGHTALYWYRQSLGQGLEFLIYFQGNSAPDKSGLPSDRFSAERTGGSVSTLTIQRTQQEDSAVYLCASSSTVSTEAFFGQGTRLTVV.

This clone was seen more than once but under ten times. V gene TRBV9 combines with J gene TRBJ2-1; D remains unclear. Trimming shortened V by 4 bases and J by 5 bases, and 16 bases separated the two germline ends. The CDR3 length is 15 residues. CDR1 and CDR2 (germline): SGDLS, YYNGEE. In DNA form, the CDR3 reads TGTGCCAGCAGCCCCCCCTCCGGGCGTAACAATGAGCAGTTCTTC. Protein sequence: CASSPPSGRNNEQFF.

This clone was seen a few times. V and J are TRBV7-9 and TRBJ2-6, with unresolved D. The CDR3 extends over 14 amino acids. Trimming removed 5 bases at V and 8 bases at J, with 13 bases between. Germline V CDR1 and CDR2: SEHNR, FQNEAQ (reference sequence). The CDR3 nucleotides read TGTGCCAGCAGCCATGACGTGGGAACCAACGTCCTGACTTTC. Protein product: CASSHDVGTNVLTF.

V is TRBV11-2 and J is TRBJ1-1, with D tentatively TRBD1 (6 bases). The ends were cut back, 4 bases at V and 1 base at J, with 19 bases in the middle. CDR1 and CDR2 from the germline V gene are SGHAT and FQNNGV. The CDR3 runs 17 residues. The CDR3, as DNA: TGTGCCAGCAGCTCCAGGGGCATGCGGCACCAGAACACTGAAGCTTTCTTT. Translated, it gives CASSSRGMRHQNTEAFF. The complete variable domain, with remaining parts taken from reference TRBV11-2 and TRBJ1-1, reads EAGVAQSPRYKIIEKRQSVAFWCNPISGHATLYWYQQILGQGPKLLIQFQNNGVVDDSQLPKDRFSAERLKGVDSTLKIQPAKLEDSAVYLCASSSRGMRHQNTEAFFGQGTRLTVV.

The genes are TRBV7-3 and TRBJ2-7, with 7 bases aligning to TRBD1. The ends lost 1 base at V and 12 bases at J; junction bases unmatched: 9. Germline V CDR1 and CDR2: SGHTA, FQGTGA. The CDR3 length is 13 residues. CDR3 in amino acids: CASSLKGGDYLYF. The CDR3 DNA follows: TGTGCCAGCAGCTTAAAAGGGGGCGACTATCTGTACTTC.

The CDR3 coding sequence is TGCAGCGCCTACAGGGGATTCTCCAAAAACATTCAGTACTTC. This gives the protein CSAYRGFSKNIQYF. V usage is TRBV29-1 and J usage is TRBJ2-4, with TRBD1 matching over 7 bases. The CDR3 length is 14 residues. Per the germline V gene, CDR1 is SQVTM and CDR2 is ANQGSEA. Unmatched junction bases numbered 8, after V lost 7 bases and J lost 2 bases.

Notes on this clone: The same CDR3 can be traced to other DNA sequences in this sample. The gene calls are TRBV2 and TRBJ1-2; D unclear. V was clipped by 3 bases and J by 4 bases, with 6 bases between them. Germline assignment: CDR1 SNHLY and CDR2 FYNNEI. There are 12 residues in the CDR3. CDR3 in amino acids: CASSDTGYGYTF. CDR3 DNA sequence: TGTGCCAGCAGTGACACGGGCTATGGCTACACCTTC.

J is TRBJ2-5 and V is TRBV6-5; the D gene is possibly TRBD2 (7 bases). Per the germline V gene, CDR1 is MNHEY and CDR2 is SVGAGI. The CDR3 runs 16 residues. The V gene lost 2 bases and the J gene lost 0 bases, with 13 bases spanning the gap. In nucleotides, the CDR3 is TGTGCCAGCAGTTACGGGGCGGGGGCTAACCAAGAGACCCAGTACTTC. Translating gives CASSYGAGANQETQYF.

This chain links TRBV5-1 with TRBJ2-5; D remains ambiguous. V was shortened by 3 bases and J by 1 base, with 4 bases between the two germline ends. The CDR3 has 12 residues. Germline CDR1 reads SGHRS; CDR2 reads YFSETQ. The CDR3 loop is CASSSFQETQYF. Written as DNA, the CDR3 is TGCGCCAGCAGCTCCTTCCAAGAGACCCAGTACTTC.

The rearrangement links TRBV2 to TRBJ2-1; the D gene is possibly TRBD1 (6 bases). CDR1 is SNHLY, CDR2 FYNNEI, per germline. V was trimmed by 5 bases and J by 7 bases, leaving 15 bases between them. The CDR3 totals 14 residues. CDR3 protein: CASSQTPRGNEQFF. The CDR3, as DNA: TGTGCCAGCAGTCAAACTCCCAGGGGAAATGAGCAGTTCTTC.

This clone has just a few counts. This chain joins TRBV6-4 and TRBJ2-1, with TRBD2 as a possible D gene (7 bases). The V end lost 4 bases, the J end lost 4 bases, and 14 bases lay between the germline ends. CDR1 and CDR2 from the germline V gene are MRHNA and SNTAGT. This CDR3 is built from 15 residues. This CDR3 reads CASSVMGGQYNEQFF. In DNA, the CDR3 is TGTGCCAGCAGTGTAATGGGGGGGCAATACAATGAGCAGTTCTTC.